Listed below are T cell receptor beta chains from one sample, sequenced in a study of T cell repertoires in ileal Crohn's disease. The method was immunoSEQ multiplex PCR; TCRdb's version includes in-frame clones alone and lacks a portion of them. Found here are under 15,000 clones, 82% of them singletons; the top ten hold 11%. The sequenced material came from ileal tissue. The receptors derive from an adult with Crohn's disease. Each CDR3 is given with its conserved first and last residue. A D gene is named only where the DNA matches it firmly. Where a row states a size, it is once, few, many or the class of an expanded clone; other rows omit it.

D,size,V,J,CDR3,DNA
.,.,TRBV6-1,TRBJ1-3,CASSASGESGNTIYF,TGTGCCAGCAGTGCTTCAGGGGAATCTGGAAACACCATATATTTT
TRBD1,once,TRBV7-9,TRBJ2-3,CASRDRGCTDTQYF,TGTGCCAGCAGGGACAGGGGATGCACAGATACGCAGTATTTT
.,.,TRBV5-1,TRBJ2-3,CASSLAAGLFGADTQYF,TGCGCCAGCAGCTTGGCCGCGGGGCTATTTGGCGCAGATACGCAGTATTTT
.,.,TRBV29-1,TRBJ2-7,CSVEKNYEQYF,TGCAGCGTTGAGAAAAACTACGAGCAGTACTTC
.,.,TRBV6-5,TRBJ2-2,CASSYTYSTGELFF,TGTGCCAGCAGTTACACGTACTCAACCGGGGAGCTGTTTTTT
TRBD1,.,TRBV5-1,TRBJ2-5,CASSLGQGETQYF,TGCGCCAGCAGTTTAGGACAGGGAGAGACCCAGTACTTC
TRBD1,.,TRBV6-4,TRBJ1-1,CASREDRVGPEAFF,TGTGCCAGCAGAGAGGACAGGGTAGGTCCTGAAGCTTTCTTT
.,.,TRBV27,TRBJ2-7,CASSPRYITEQYF,TGTGCCAGCAGCCCTCGCTATATAACCGAGCAGTACTTC
.,few,TRBV25-1,TRBJ2-5,CASTGETQYF,TGTGCCAGCACGGGAGAGACCCAGTACTTC
.,.,TRBV6-5,TRBJ1-2,CASSYSGVGYTF,TGTGCCAGCAGTTACTCCGGGGTTGGCTACACCTTC
.,.,TRBV29-1,TRBJ2-2,CSVVPVEATIGTGELFF,TGCAGCGTTGTTCCTGTTGAGGCAACCATCGGAACCGGGGAGCTGTTTTTT
.,.,TRBV11-2,TRBJ1-2,CASSFQGRGGYTF,TGTGCCAGCAGCTTTCAGGGGAGGGGTGGCTACACCTTC
.,.,TRBV21-1,TRBJ1-5,CASSKGGFCVNQPQHF,TGTGCCAGCAGCAAAGGAGGGTTTTGTGTCAATCAGCCCCAGCATTTT
TRBD2,.,TRBV6-1,TRBJ2-7,CASSVRGVPYEQYF,TGTGCCAGCAGTGTCCGGGGGGTCCCCTACGAGCAGTACTTC
TRBD1,once,TRBV7-9,TRBJ1-5,CASSSAPGQGGPSNQPQHF,TGTGCCAGCAGCTCGGCACCGGGACAGGGGGGCCCAAGCAATCAGCCCCAGCATTTT
TRBD1,.,TRBV5-1,TRBJ2-7,CASSLSGGEQYF,TGCGCCAGCAGCTTGTCAGGGGGCGAGCAGTACTTC
.,.,TRBV27,TRBJ1-5,CASRNRDINQPQHF,TGTGCCAGCAGGAATCGGGACATCAATCAGCCCCAGCATTTT
.,.,TRBV2,TRBJ1-2,CASSERRQNGYTF,TGTGCCAGCAGCGAGAGGCGACAGAATGGCTACACCTTC
TRBD2,.,TRBV11-3,TRBJ2-1,CASSLGTSGGAGEQFF,TGTGCCAGCAGCCTTGGGACTAGCGGGGGGGCCGGTGAGCAGTTCTTC
.,few,TRBV10-3,TRBJ2-1,CAIKGGPGNEQFF,TGTGCCATCAAGGGGGGGCCAGGGAATGAGCAGTTCTTC
TRBD2,.,TRBV5-1,TRBJ2-3,CASSLGGGGRAADTQYF,TGCGCCAGCAGCCTTGGAGGCGGCGGGAGGGCCGCAGATACGCAGTATTTT
.,.,TRBV6-6,TRBJ2-7,CASSQGSYEQYF,TGTGCCAGCAGTCAGGGCTCCTACGAGCAGTACTTC
TRBD1,.,TRBV5-1,TRBJ2-1,CASSYGVGTDYNEQFF,TGCGCCAGCAGCTATGGAGTTGGGACAGATTACAATGAGCAGTTCTTC
.,.,TRBV6-6,TRBJ2-1,CASSYLNREQFF,TGTGCCAGCAGTTACCTAAACAGGGAGCAGTTCTTC
TRBD1,.,TRBV2,TRBJ1-1,CASRQQGKAFF,TGTGCCAGCAGACAACAGGGGAAGGCTTTCTTT
.,.,TRBV6-6,TRBJ1-2,CASSLGSGKGYTF,TGTGCCAGCAGTCTCGGATCGGGGAAGGGCTACACCTTC
TRBD1,.,TRBV7-9,TRBJ2-5,CASSLLGTAEETQYF,TGTGCCAGCAGCTTATTAGGGACAGCAGAAGAGACCCAGTACTTC
TRBD1,.,TRBV28,TRBJ1-5,CASSSGTGRTNQPQHF,TGTGCCAGCAGTTCCGGGACAGGAAGAACCAATCAGCCCCAGCATTTT
.,.,TRBV30,TRBJ2-3,CAWNPPSGTDTQYF,TGTGCCTGGAACCCCCCATCAGGCACAGATACGCAGTATTTT
TRBD1,few,TRBV2,TRBJ2-7,CASSETRNRGLYEQYF,TGTGCCAGCAGTGAAACTAGGAACAGGGGGCTCTACGAGCAGTACTTC
.,.,TRBV6-6,TRBJ2-5,CASSYVSQETQYF,TGTGCCAGCAGTTACGTCTCCCAAGAGACCCAGTACTTC
TRBD1,.,TRBV5-6,TRBJ2-1,CASSSIQGASYNEQFF,TGTGCCAGCAGCTCGATACAGGGGGCTAGCTACAATGAGCAGTTCTTC
TRBD1,.,TRBV2,TRBJ1-1,CASRVTGGPAMNTEAFF,TGTGCCAGCAGAGTGACAGGGGGCCCCGCTATGAACACTGAAGCTTTCTTT
TRBD2,.,TRBV7-9,TRBJ2-5,CASSFWTSGQETQYF,TGTGCCAGCAGCTTTTGGACTAGCGGCCAAGAGACCCAGTACTTC
.,.,TRBV18,TRBJ2-5,CASSPRGETQYF,TGTGCCAGCTCACCGCGAGGGGAGACCCAGTACTTC
.,.,TRBV28,TRBJ1-2,CASFGPNYGYTF,TGTGCTTCCTTTGGGCCTAACTATGGCTACACCTTC
.,.,TRBV10-3,TRBJ2-3,CAIRQERPNSGDTDTQYF,TGTGCCATTAGGCAAGAGAGGCCCAATTCAGGGGACACAGATACGCAGTATTTT
.,.,TRBV28,TRBJ1-3,CASLSLAGRSGNTIYF,TGTGCCAGTTTGAGCCTTGCGGGACGCTCTGGAAACACCATATATTTT
TRBD2,few,TRBV5-1,TRBJ2-1,CASRLAGGQYNEQFF,TGCGCCAGCAGATTAGCGGGAGGGCAATACAATGAGCAGTTCTTC
.,.,TRBV5-6,TRBJ1-1,CASSFGIYGTEAFF,TGTGCCAGCAGCTTCGGGATTTATGGGACTGAAGCTTTCTTT
.,.,TRBV14,TRBJ1-4,CASSQGNGRGSEKLFF,TGTGCCAGCAGCCAAGGGAATGGCAGGGGAAGCGAAAAACTGTTTTTT
TRBD2,.,TRBV7-6,TRBJ2-3,CASSLTSGRGDTQYF,TGTGCCAGCAGCTTAACTAGCGGGAGGGGAGATACGCAGTATTTT
TRBD2,.,TRBV6-4,TRBJ2-3,CASSETSGGADTQYF,TGTGCCAGCAGTGAGACTAGCGGGGGGGCAGATACGCAGTATTTT
TRBD1,once,TRBV11-2,TRBJ2-2,CASSLAGQPNTGELFF,TGTGCCAGCAGCTTAGCGGGACAGCCTAACACCGGGGAGCTGTTTTTT
TRBD1,once,TRBV29-1,TRBJ2-7,CSVGQGGTSNEQYF,TGCAGCGTGGGACAGGGGGGTACGTCCAACGAGCAGTACTTC
TRBD1,.,TRBV6-5,TRBJ1-6,CASSGRQGRSPLHF,TGTGCCAGCAGTGGCCGACAGGGGCGGTCACCCCTCCACTTT
TRBD1,once,TRBV13,TRBJ2-1,CASSLPQGDEQFF,TGTGCCAGCAGCTTACCCCAGGGGGATGAGCAGTTCTTC
TRBD1,.,TRBV5-4,TRBJ2-7,CASSLGGQGRDYEQYF,TGTGCCAGCAGCTTGGGGGGACAGGGTAGGGACTACGAGCAGTACTTC
.,.,TRBV29-1,TRBJ1-1,CSVGWGFDTEAFF,TGCAGCGTTGGGTGGGGCTTTGACACTGAAGCTTTCTTT
TRBD2,.,TRBV11-2,TRBJ2-2,CASSSLAGGRITGELFF,TGTGCCAGCAGCTCACTAGCGGGAGGGAGGATCACCGGGGAGCTGTTTTTT
TRBD2,.,TRBV2,TRBJ2-5,CATYLAGVETQYF,TGTGCCACCTACCTAGCGGGGGTGGAGACCCAGTACTTC
TRBD1,.,TRBV27,TRBJ2-7,CASSLRQGAYEQYF,TGTGCCAGCAGTTTAAGGCAGGGGGCTTACGAGCAGTACTTC
.,.,TRBV5-6,TRBJ1-6,CASSLDRWNSPLHF,TGTGCCAGCAGCCTCGACAGATGGAATTCACCCCTCCACTTT